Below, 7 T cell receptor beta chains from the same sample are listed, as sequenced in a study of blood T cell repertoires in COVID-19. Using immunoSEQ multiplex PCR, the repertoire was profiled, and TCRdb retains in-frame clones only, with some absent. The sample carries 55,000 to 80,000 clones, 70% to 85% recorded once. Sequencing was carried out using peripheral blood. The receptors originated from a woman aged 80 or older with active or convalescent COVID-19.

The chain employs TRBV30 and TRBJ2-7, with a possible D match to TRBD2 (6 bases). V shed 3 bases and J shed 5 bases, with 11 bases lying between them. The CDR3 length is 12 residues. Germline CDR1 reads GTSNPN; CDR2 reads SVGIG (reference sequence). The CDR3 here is CAWSGGSDEQYF. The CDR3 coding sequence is TGTGCCTGGAGCGGGGGATCTGACGAGCAGTACTTC.

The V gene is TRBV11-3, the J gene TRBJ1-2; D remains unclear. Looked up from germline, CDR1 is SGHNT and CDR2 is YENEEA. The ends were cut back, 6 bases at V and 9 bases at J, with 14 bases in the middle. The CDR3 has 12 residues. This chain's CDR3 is CASRAGGERYTF. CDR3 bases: TGTGCCAGCAGAGCGGGCGGGGAACGCTACACCTTC.

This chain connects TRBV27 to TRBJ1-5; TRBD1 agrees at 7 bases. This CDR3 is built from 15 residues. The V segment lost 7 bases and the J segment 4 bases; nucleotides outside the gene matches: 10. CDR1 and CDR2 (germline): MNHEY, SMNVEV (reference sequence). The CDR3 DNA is TGTGCCAGCACCCCAAGGACAGGCGGAAATCAGCCCCAGCATTTT. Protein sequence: CASTPRTGGNQPQHF.

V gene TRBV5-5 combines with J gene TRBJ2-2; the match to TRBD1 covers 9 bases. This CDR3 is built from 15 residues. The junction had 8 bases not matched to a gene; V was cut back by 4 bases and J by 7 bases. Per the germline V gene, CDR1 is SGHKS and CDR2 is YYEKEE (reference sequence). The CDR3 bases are TGTGCCAGCAGCCGGGTCGGGACAGGGTTCGGGGAGCTGTTTTTT. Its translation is CASSRVGTGFGELFF.

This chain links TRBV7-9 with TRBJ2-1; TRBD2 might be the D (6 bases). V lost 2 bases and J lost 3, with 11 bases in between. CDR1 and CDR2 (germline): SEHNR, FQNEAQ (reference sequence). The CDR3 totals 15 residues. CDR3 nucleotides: TGTGCCAGCAGCTTACAAACTAGCCTCTACAATGAGCAGTTCTTC. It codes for CASSLQTSLYNEQFF.

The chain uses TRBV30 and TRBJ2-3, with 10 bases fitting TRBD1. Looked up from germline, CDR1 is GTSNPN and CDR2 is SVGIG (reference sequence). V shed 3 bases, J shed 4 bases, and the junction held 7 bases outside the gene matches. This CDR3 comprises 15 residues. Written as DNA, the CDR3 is TGTGCCTGGAGACGGGGACAGGGGCAGGCAGATACGCAGTATTTT. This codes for CAWRRGQGQADTQYF.

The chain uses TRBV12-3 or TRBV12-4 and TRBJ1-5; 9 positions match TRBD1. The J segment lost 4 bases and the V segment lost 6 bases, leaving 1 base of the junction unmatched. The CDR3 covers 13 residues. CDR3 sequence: CASRGTGNQPQHF. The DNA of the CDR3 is TGTGCCAGCAGGGGGACAGGGAATCAGCCCCAGCATTTT.